These T cell receptor beta chains were read from a single sample in a study of post-analysis software for immune sequencing data. MiXCR, applied by TCRdb to the PCR reads, yields one record per CDR3 protein. Of more than 500,000 distinct CDR3 sequences in the sample, 34% were seen once. Sequences were obtained from blood. Source of these receptors: a girl under 18 with multiple sclerosis. CDR3s include the opening cysteine and the closing phenylalanine or tryptophan. A D gene is named only where the DNA matches it firmly. Clone size, where shown, is once, few, many, or a class for clones that have expanded.

D gene: -; clone size: -; V gene: TRBV9; J gene: TRBJ2-5; CDR3 protein: CVSSRTDQETRYF; CDR3 DNA: TGTGTCAGCAGCAGGACAGACCAAGAGACCCGGTACTTC
D gene: -; clone size: -; V gene: TRBV7-3; J gene: TRBJ2-5; CDR3 protein: CASSSRPGMETQYF; CDR3 DNA: TGTGCCAGCAGCTCCCGTCCGGGTATGGAGACCCAGTACTTC
D gene: -; clone size: few; V gene: TRBV4-2; J gene: TRBJ2-5; CDR3 protein: CASSLSVGTGGETQYF; CDR3 DNA: TGTGCCAGCAGCCTATCGGTCGGGACTGGAGGCGAGACCCAGTACTTC
D gene: -; clone size: -; V gene: TRBV6-6; J gene: TRBJ1-3; CDR3 protein: CASKDGTHNSGNTIYF; CDR3 DNA: TGTGCCAGCAAGGACGGGACACACAACTCTGGAAACACCATATATTTT
D gene: -; clone size: few; V gene: TRBV10-3; J gene: TRBJ2-1; CDR3 protein: CAISESRVEQFF; CDR3 DNA: TGTGCCATCAGTGAGTCGCGAGTAGAGCAGTTCTTC
D gene: TRBD2; clone size: -; V gene: TRBV2; J gene: TRBJ2-5; CDR3 protein: CASSGTSLYF; CDR3 DNA: TGTGCCAGCAGCGGGACTAGTCTGTACTTC
D gene: -; clone size: -; V gene: TRBV20-1; J gene: TRBJ2-3; CDR3 protein: CSAAAGMGTDTQYF; CDR3 DNA: TGCAGTGCTGCTGCAGGGATGGGCACAGATACGCAGTATTTT
D gene: TRBD2; clone size: few; V gene: TRBV24-1; J gene: TRBJ2-5; CDR3 protein: CATSEIAGEETQYF; CDR3 DNA: TGTGCCACCAGTGAAATCGCGGGGGAAGAGACCCAGTACTTC
D gene: -; clone size: -; V gene: TRBV12-3/TRBV12-4; J gene: TRBJ2-1; CDR3 protein: CASSFGFQETQFF; CDR3 DNA: TGTGCCAGCAGTTTTGGGTTCCAAGAGACCCAGTTCTTC
D gene: TRBD1; clone size: -; V gene: TRBV6-1; J gene: TRBJ2-7; CDR3 protein: CASRGTGGIKYEQYF; CDR3 DNA: TGTGCCAGCAGAGGGACAGGGGGTATAAAGTACGAGCAGTACTTC
D gene: TRBD2; clone size: few; V gene: TRBV10-3; J gene: TRBJ2-1; CDR3 protein: CAIGFPGGLAGPSYNEQFF; CDR3 DNA: TGTGCCATCGGGTTCCCGGGGGGACTAGCGGGGCCCTCCTACAATGAGCAGTTCTTC
D gene: TRBD1; clone size: few; V gene: TRBV20-1; J gene: TRBJ2-7; CDR3 protein: CSASQGVFYEQYF; CDR3 DNA: TGCAGTGCTAGTCAGGGGGTCTTCTACGAGCAGTACTTC
D gene: TRBD1; clone size: -; V gene: TRBV12-3/TRBV12-4; J gene: TRBJ2-7; CDR3 protein: CASSLGEQGGSYEQYF; CDR3 DNA: TGTGCCAGCAGTTTAGGTGAACAGGGGGGTAGCTACGAGCAGTACTTC
D gene: -; clone size: -; V gene: TRBV5-5; J gene: TRBJ2-1; CDR3 protein: CASSPLSLQLLVGGNEQFF; CDR3 DNA: TGTGCCAGCAGCCCCCTTTCCCTTCAATTACTAGTGGGGGGAAACGAGCAGTTCTTC
D gene: TRBD1; clone size: -; V gene: TRBV20-1; J gene: TRBJ2-5; CDR3 protein: CSVFDRGNEQYF; CDR3 DNA: TGCAGTGTCTTCGACAGGGGCAATGAGCAGTACTTC
D gene: TRBD2; clone size: few; V gene: TRBV20-1; J gene: TRBJ2-1; CDR3 protein: CSASGGASESYNEQFF; CDR3 DNA: TGCAGTGCTAGCGGGGGGGCTAGTGAGTCCTACAATGAGCAGTTCTTC
D gene: TRBD2; clone size: -; V gene: TRBV20-1; J gene: TRBJ2-1; CDR3 protein: CSARVVGLAGVGTYNEQFF; CDR3 DNA: TGCAGTGCTAGAGTCGTGGGACTAGCGGGGGTTGGTACCTACAATGAGCAGTTCTTC
D gene: -; clone size: -; V gene: TRBV12-3/TRBV12-4; J gene: TRBJ1-4; CDR3 protein: CASSRETGNEKLFF; CDR3 DNA: TGTGCCAGCAGTCGAGAGACAGGCAACGAAAAACTGTTTTTT
D gene: -; clone size: once; V gene: TRBV12-3/TRBV12-4; J gene: TRBJ1-1; CDR3 protein: CASTSSGGTEAFF; CDR3 DNA: TGTGCCAGCACCTCCAGTGGGGGCACTGAAGCTTTCTTT
D gene: -; clone size: -; V gene: TRBV29-1; J gene: TRBJ2-5; CDR3 protein: CSGGGFGQETQYF; CDR3 DNA: TGCAGCGGTGGGGGGTTTGGCCAAGAGACCCAGTACTTC
D gene: TRBD2; clone size: -; V gene: TRBV20-1; J gene: TRBJ2-3; CDR3 protein: CTALPAGTTTDTQYF; CDR3 DNA: TGCACTGCACTGCCCGCCGGGACTACCACAGATACGCAGTATTTT
D gene: TRBD2; clone size: -; V gene: TRBV20-1; J gene: TRBJ2-1; CDR3 protein: CSGVVGLAGGDGQFF; CDR3 DNA: TGCAGTGGAGTCGTGGGACTAGCGGGGGGCGATGGGCAGTTCTTC
D gene: TRBD1; clone size: -; V gene: TRBV3-1; J gene: TRBJ2-7; CDR3 protein: CASSAGQGISYEQYF; CDR3 DNA: TGTGCCAGCAGCGCGGGACAGGGGATTTCCTACGAGCAGTACTTC
D gene: -; clone size: -; V gene: TRBV3-1; J gene: TRBJ1-5; CDR3 protein: CASSQGGYGNQPQHF; CDR3 DNA: TGTGCCAGCAGCCAAGGAGGGTATGGCAATCAGCCCCAGCATTTT
D gene: -; clone size: -; V gene: TRBV20-1; J gene: TRBJ2-3; CDR3 protein: CSARDPLRSTDTQYF; CDR3 DNA: TGCAGTGCTAGAGATCCCCTGCGAAGCACAGATACGCAGTATTTT
D gene: -; clone size: -; V gene: TRBV5-1; J gene: TRBJ2-7; CDR3 protein: CASSSIPREQYF; CDR3 DNA: TGCGCCAGCAGCTCCATCCCTCGCGAGCAGTACTTC
D gene: -; clone size: few; V gene: TRBV21-1; J gene: TRBJ2-4; CDR3 protein: CASSKVRSGEGTGAWAKNIQYF; CDR3 DNA: TGTGCCAGCAGCAAAGTACGATCCGGAGAGGGGACAGGGGCTTGGGCCAAAAACATTCAGTACTTC
D gene: TRBD2; clone size: few; V gene: TRBV10-3; J gene: TRBJ2-3; CDR3 protein: CAISDPTSGGGDTQYF; CDR3 DNA: TGTGCCATCAGTGACCCGACTAGCGGGGGTGGGGATACGCAGTATTTT
D gene: -; clone size: -; V gene: TRBV12-3/TRBV12-4; J gene: TRBJ2-3; CDR3 protein: CASSFSRDHTQYF; CDR3 DNA: TGTGCCAGCAGTTTCTCGAGGGACCATACGCAGTATTTT